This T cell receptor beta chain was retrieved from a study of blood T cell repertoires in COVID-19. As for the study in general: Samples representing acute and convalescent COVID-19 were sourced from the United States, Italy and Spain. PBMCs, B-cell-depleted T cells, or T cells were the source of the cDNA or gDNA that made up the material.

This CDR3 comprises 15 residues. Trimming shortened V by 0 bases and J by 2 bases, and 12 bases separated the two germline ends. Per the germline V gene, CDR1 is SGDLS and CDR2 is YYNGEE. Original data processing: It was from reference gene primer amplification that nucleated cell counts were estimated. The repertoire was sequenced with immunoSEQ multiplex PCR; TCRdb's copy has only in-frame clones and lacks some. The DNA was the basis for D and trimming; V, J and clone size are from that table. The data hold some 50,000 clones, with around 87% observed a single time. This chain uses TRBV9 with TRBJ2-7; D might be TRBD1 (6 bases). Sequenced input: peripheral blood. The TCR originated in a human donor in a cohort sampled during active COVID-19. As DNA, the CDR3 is TGTGCCAGCAGCGTAGCGACAGGCGGCCCCTACGAGCAGTACTTC. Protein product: CASSVATGGPYEQYF.